Listed below are T cell receptor beta chains from one sample, sequenced in a study of T-cell reconstitution after alpha-beta-depleted transplantation in children. TCRdb analysed the PCR reads with MiXCR anew, one entry per CDR3 protein. The sample comprises approximately 500,000 distinct CDR3 sequences, about 10% of which are singletons, and approximately 2% rests with the top ten. Specimen: PBMCs, collected before TCRalphabeta/CD19-depleted stem cell transplant. The source of these receptors is a child aged 2 to 10 with inherited bone marrow failure, due to receive a stem cell transplant. Both conserved end residues are part of each CDR3. The D gene is left open where the match is weak. The listing skips clone size in some rows; elsewhere it reads once, few, many or a size class.

V gene	CDR3 length	J gene	clone size	D gene	CDR3 DNA	CDR3 protein
TRBV10-3	16	TRBJ2-1	-	TRBD1	TGTGCCATCAGGCAAGCAGGGGGCAACGTCTACAATGAGCAGTTCTTC	CAIRQAGGNVYNEQFF
TRBV3-1	13	TRBJ2-1	many	TRBD2	TGTGCCAGCACAGCGGGGACCCCGAATGAGCAGTTCTTC	CASTAGTPNEQFF
TRBV12-3/TRBV12-4	22	TRBJ2-5	many	TRBD2	TGTGCCAGCAGTTTAATTGGACTAGCGGGACTCGCGTATGGTGCGTACCAAGAGACCCAGTACTTC	CASSLIGLAGLAYGAYQETQYF
TRBV20-1	15	TRBJ2-1	-	-	TGCAGTGCTAGATCTGGACGCTCCCCTCACAATGAGCAGTTCTTC	CSARSGRSPHNEQFF
TRBV6-5	17	TRBJ2-1	few	TRBD2	TGTGCCAGCAGTTACCCGGGACTAGCGGACTATTACAATGAGCAGTTCTTC	CASSYPGLADYYNEQFF
TRBV20-1	16	TRBJ2-2	many	TRBD2	TGCAGTGCTAGAGATCTACTAGCGAGGGTCACCGGGGAGCTGTTTTTT	CSARDLLARVTGELFF
TRBV7-9	14	TRBJ2-7	many	TRBD2	TGTGCCAGCAGCTTTACGCGGGAGGAATACGAGCAGTACTTC	CASSFTREEYEQYF
TRBV23-1	15	TRBJ2-7	-	TRBD2	TGCGCCAGCATTCCGGGGACTAGCGGTAACTACGAGCAGTACTTC	CASIPGTSGNYEQYF
TRBV20-1	14	TRBJ2-1	many	-	TGCAGTGCTAGAGTGGTGGCCTCCTACAATGAGCAGTTCTTC	CSARVVASYNEQFF
TRBV19	14	TRBJ1-5	few	-	TGTGCCAGTACCCACGGGACACTCTATCAGCCCCAGCATTTT	CASTHGTLYQPQHF
TRBV27	16	TRBJ2-1	many	TRBD1	TGTGCCAGCAGTTTATCGGGGACAGGGGCCTACAATGAGCAGTTCTTC	CASSLSGTGAYNEQFF
TRBV7-8	18	TRBJ1-4	many	-	TGTGCCAGCAGCGGCGACAGGACTTATATTGCAACTAATGAAAAACTGTTTTTT	CASSGDRTYIATNEKLFF
TRBV24-1	12	TRBJ2-2	many	-	TGTGCCACCAGTGATTTTGGAGGGGAGCTGTTTTTT	CATSDFGGELFF
TRBV20-1	11	TRBJ2-2	many	-	TGCAGTGCTCCTGACACCGGGGAGCTGTTTTTT	CSAPDTGELFF
TRBV6-5	12	TRBJ2-6	-	-	TGTGCTTCAGGTGGGGGGGCCAACGTCCTGACTTTC	CASGGGANVLTF
TRBV5-1	15	TRBJ2-7	few	TRBD2	TGCGCCAGCAGCTTGGAACTAGCGGGGAAGTACGAGCAGTACTTC	CASSLELAGKYEQYF
TRBV20-1	19	TRBJ2-7	-	TRBD2	TGCAGTGCTCGTAACGAGGGGCTAGCGGGAGCGGGGGGGGGTGGGGAGCAGTACTTC	CSARNEGLAGAGGGGEQYF
TRBV29-1	12	TRBJ1-1	-	TRBD1	TGCAGCGTTGGGGACAGGGACACTGAAGCTTTCTTT	CSVGDRDTEAFF
TRBV27	16	TRBJ2-1	many	TRBD2	TGTGCCAGCAGTCCTTTTAGCGGGAGCACCTACAATGAGCAGTTCTTC	CASSPFSGSTYNEQFF
TRBV4-1	15	TRBJ1-2	-	-	TGCGCCAGCAGCATTTGGCCGCTAGCTAACTATGGCTACACCTTC	CASSIWPLANYGYTF
TRBV29-1	12	TRBJ2-7	many	-	TGCAGCGTTGTAACAGGGCCTTACGAGCAGTACTTC	CSVVTGPYEQYF
TRBV5-1	13	TRBJ1-2	-	-	TGCGCCAGCAGCTTACAGGACGGGCTTGGCTACACCTTC	CASSLQDGLGYTF
TRBV10-3	12	TRBJ2-1	few	-	TGTGCCATCAGTGTAAGACAGTATGAGCAGTTCTTC	CAISVRQYEQFF
TRBV28	14	TRBJ2-3	-	-	TGTGCCAGCAGTGACCCCGGGACCGCAGATACGCAGTATTTT	CASSDPGTADTQYF
TRBV20-1	15	TRBJ2-7	many	TRBD2	TGCAGTGCTAGAGATTCGGCTAGCGGGAGTTACGAGCAGTACTTC	CSARDSASGSYEQYF
TRBV20-1	14	TRBJ2-7	-	TRBD2	TGCAGTTTCGCGGGGGGCCCGTCCAGTGTCGAGCAGTACTTC	CSFAGGPSSVEQYF
TRBV6-5	14	TRBJ1-2	many	TRBD1	TGTGCCAGCAGTTACTTGGACAGGTCGGGTGGCTACACCTTC	CASSYLDRSGGYTF
TRBV20-1	16	TRBJ2-7	many	TRBD2	TGCAGTGCTTCTAGCGGGGGGCCCACGGTCGGCTACGAGCAGTACTTC	CSASSGGPTVGYEQYF
TRBV12-3/TRBV12-4	12	TRBJ2-7	-	TRBD2	TGTGCCAGCAGTTTCGGACTAGACGAGCAGTACTTC	CASSFGLDEQYF
TRBV5-1	14	TRBJ1-1	many	-	TGCGCCAGCAGCTTGACGACAGCGAACACTGAAGCTTTCTTT	CASSLTTANTEAFF
TRBV10-3	14	TRBJ1-1	many	TRBD1	TGTGCCATCAGTGGGACAGGGGCGGACACTGAAGCTTTCTTT	CAISGTGADTEAFF
TRBV24-1	14	TRBJ1-2	-	-	TGTGCCACCAGTGATAGCCCGAGCGGCTATGGCTACACCTTC	CATSDSPSGYGYTF
TRBV11-2	11	TRBJ2-3	many	-	TGTGCCAGCAGCTTGAAAGATACGCAGTATTTT	CASSLKDTQYF
TRBV29-1	13	TRBJ2-1	many	-	TGCAGCGTTGCCTTACACTCCTACAATGAGCAGTTCTTC	CSVALHSYNEQFF
TRBV4-3	16	TRBJ2-3	many	-	TGCGCCAGCAGCCACGCCGAACTAGCCGGAGAGGATACGCAGTATTTT	CASSHAELAGEDTQYF
TRBV7-9	13	TRBJ1-1	few	-	TGTGCCAGCAGCTTTATAGGAGACACTGAAGCTTTCTTT	CASSFIGDTEAFF
TRBV7-8	15	TRBJ2-5	-	TRBD2	TGTGCCAGCAGCTTATTACGGGAGGGCCCGGAGACCCAGTACTTC	CASSLLREGPETQYF
TRBV7-9	14	TRBJ2-7	-	TRBD2	TGTGCCAGCAGCTTGCTAGCGGGAGATCTTGAGCAGTACTTC	CASSLLAGDLEQYF
TRBV7-2	14	TRBJ2-3	many	-	TGTGCCAGCAGCTTGTTCGCGGTGGAGGATACGCAGTATTTT	CASSLFAVEDTQYF
TRBV7-9	17	TRBJ2-7	-	TRBD2	TGTGCCAGCAGCTTATCCCCCATAGGCGGGAGGTCCTACGAGCAGTACTTC	CASSLSPIGGRSYEQYF
TRBV20-1	13	TRBJ2-1	-	-	TGCAGTGCTAGTCCCTTGGACTACAATGAGCAGTTCTTC	CSASPLDYNEQFF
TRBV6-6	12	TRBJ1-2	many	TRBD1	TGTGCCAGCACCCCGACAGGGGATGGCTACACCTTC	CASTPTGDGYTF
TRBV30	14	TRBJ2-7	many	-	TGTGCCTGGGCGGGACTCCGATACTCCTACGAGCAGTACTTC	CAWAGLRYSYEQYF
TRBV5-1	13	TRBJ2-2	many	-	TGCGCCAGCAGCTTGGGGAACACCGGGGAGCTGTTTTTT	CASSLGNTGELFF
TRBV27	12	TRBJ1-2	many	-	TGTGCCAGCAGGGGGTATAACTATGGCTACACCTTC	CASRGYNYGYTF
TRBV9	15	TRBJ2-1	many	-	TGTGCCAGCAGCGCCAGGACGGCCTCCTACAATGAGCAGTTCTTC	CASSARTASYNEQFF
TRBV7-6	17	TRBJ2-3	-	TRBD2	TGTGCCAGCAGCCCTCTTAGCGGGACGTCTAGCACAGATACGCAGTATTTT	CASSPLSGTSSTDTQYF
TRBV18	14	TRBJ2-1	few	-	TGTGCCAGCTCACCACGTGCCGGGCGGAATGAGCAGTTCTTC	CASSPRAGRNEQFF
TRBV20-1	12	TRBJ2-7	many	TRBD2	TGCAGTGCTAGAGCTAGCGGCTACGAGCAGTACTTC	CSARASGYEQYF